Sequencing of this TCR beta chain was carried out in a study of cytomegalovirus exposure and HLA in healthy donors. Details on this clone: What it recognizes is unknown.

Produced via immunoSEQ multiplex PCR; TCRdb's table is partial and in-frame only. The table shows about 130,000 clones, with roughly 89% occurring only once. Study-level results: The study labeled 150 or so TCR beta chains cytomegalovirus-associated. Subsequent analysis found a tendency for first-cohort TCR clusters to co-occur within the 120 or so validation repertoires. The classifier, whose performance was assessed in both the original and validation cohorts, reportedly diagnosed cytomegalovirus status with high specificity and sensitivity.

CDR3 size: 14 residues. Per the germline V gene, CDR1 is MDHEN and CDR2 is SYDVKM. Trimming took 4 bases from V and 7 from J; bases not matched to a gene: 6. V and J are TRBV28 and TRBJ1-5, with 8 bases aligning to TRBD1. Sequenced: PBMCs. The TCR sequence derives from a woman under 30 in good health and CMV-seronegative. The CDR3 DNA sequence: TGTGCCAGCAGTTCCAGGGGGCTTGGACAGCCCCAGCATTTT. Translation: CASSSRGLGQPQHF.